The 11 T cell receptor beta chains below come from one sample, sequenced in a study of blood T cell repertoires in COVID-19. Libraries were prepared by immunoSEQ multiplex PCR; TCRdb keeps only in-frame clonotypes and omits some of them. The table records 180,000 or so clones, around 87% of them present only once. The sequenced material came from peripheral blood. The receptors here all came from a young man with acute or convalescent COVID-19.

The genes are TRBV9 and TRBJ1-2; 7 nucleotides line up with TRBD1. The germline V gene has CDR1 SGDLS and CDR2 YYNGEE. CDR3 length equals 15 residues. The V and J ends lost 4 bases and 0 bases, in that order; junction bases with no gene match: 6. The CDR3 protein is CASSPRQGTNYGYTF. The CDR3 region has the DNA TGTGCCAGCAGCCCCAGACAGGGAACTAACTATGGCTACACCTTC.

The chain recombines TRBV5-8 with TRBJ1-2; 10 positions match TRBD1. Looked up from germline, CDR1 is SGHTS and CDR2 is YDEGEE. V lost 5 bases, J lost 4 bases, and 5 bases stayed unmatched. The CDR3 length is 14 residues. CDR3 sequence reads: CASRSGQGLYGYTF. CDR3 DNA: TGTGCCAGCAGGTCGGGACAGGGGCTCTATGGCTACACCTTC.

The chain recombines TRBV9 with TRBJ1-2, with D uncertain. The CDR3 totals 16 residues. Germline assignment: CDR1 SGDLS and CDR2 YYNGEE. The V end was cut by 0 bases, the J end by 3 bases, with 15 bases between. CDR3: CASSVVAKMDYYGYTF. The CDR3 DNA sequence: TGTGCCAGCAGCGTAGTAGCAAAGATGGACTACTATGGCTACACCTTC.

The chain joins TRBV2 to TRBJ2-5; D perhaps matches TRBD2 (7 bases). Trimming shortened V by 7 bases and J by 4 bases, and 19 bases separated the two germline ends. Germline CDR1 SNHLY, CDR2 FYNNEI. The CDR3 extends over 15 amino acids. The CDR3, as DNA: TGTGCCAGCAATCAAGGGGGGGGTGCAACAGAGACCCAGTACTTC. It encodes CASNQGGGATETQYF.

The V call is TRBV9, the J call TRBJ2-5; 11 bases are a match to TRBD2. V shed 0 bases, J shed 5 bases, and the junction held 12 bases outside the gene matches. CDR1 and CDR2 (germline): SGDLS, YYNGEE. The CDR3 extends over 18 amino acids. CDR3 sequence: CASSVGGSGGAGAETQYF. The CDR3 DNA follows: TGTGCCAGCAGCGTAGGTGGTAGCGGGGGGGCCGGTGCGGAGACCCAGTACTTC.

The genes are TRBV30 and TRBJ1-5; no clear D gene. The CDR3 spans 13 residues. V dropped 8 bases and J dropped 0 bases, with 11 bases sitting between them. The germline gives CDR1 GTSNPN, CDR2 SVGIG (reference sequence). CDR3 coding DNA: TGTGCCCCGCTGGAGGTTAGCAATCAGCCCCAGCATTTT. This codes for CAPLEVSNQPQHF.

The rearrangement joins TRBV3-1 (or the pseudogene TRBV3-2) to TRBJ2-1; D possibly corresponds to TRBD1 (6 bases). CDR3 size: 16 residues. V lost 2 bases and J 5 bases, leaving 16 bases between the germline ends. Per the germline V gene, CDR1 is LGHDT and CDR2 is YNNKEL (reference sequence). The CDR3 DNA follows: TGTGCCAGCAGCCAAAAACAGGGTTTAGGGAACAATGAGCAGTTCTTC. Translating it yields CASSQKQGLGNNEQFF.

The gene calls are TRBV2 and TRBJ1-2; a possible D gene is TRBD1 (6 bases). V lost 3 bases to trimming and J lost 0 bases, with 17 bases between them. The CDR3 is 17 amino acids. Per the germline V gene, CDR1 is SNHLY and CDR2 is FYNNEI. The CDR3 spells CASSDVPHRAANYGYTF. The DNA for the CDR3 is TGTGCCAGCAGTGATGTCCCTCACAGGGCGGCTAACTATGGCTACACCTTC.

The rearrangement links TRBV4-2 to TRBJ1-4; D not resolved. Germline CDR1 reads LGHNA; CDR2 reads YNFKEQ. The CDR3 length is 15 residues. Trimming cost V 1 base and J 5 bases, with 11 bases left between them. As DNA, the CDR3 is TGTGCCAGCAGCCAAGCTCCTAGCATGAATGAAAAACTGTTTTTT. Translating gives CASSQAPSMNEKLFF.

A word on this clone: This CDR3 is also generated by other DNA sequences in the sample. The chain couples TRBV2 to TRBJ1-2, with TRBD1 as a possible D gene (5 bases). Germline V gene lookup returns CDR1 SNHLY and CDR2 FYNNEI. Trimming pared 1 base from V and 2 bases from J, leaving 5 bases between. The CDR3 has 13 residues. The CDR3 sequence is CASSEGQNYGYTF. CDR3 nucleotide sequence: TGTGCCAGCAGTGAAGGACAGAACTATGGCTACACCTTC.

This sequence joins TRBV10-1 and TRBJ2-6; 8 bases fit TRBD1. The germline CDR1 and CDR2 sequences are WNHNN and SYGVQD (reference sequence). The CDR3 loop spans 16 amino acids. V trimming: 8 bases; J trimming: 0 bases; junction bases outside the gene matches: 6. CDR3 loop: CASRWGQDSGANVLTF. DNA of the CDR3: TGCGCCAGCCGTTGGGGACAGGACTCTGGGGCCAACGTCCTGACTTTC.